This TCR beta chain was identified during a study of blood T cell repertoires in COVID-19. On the study more broadly: The study drew acute and convalescent COVID-19 samples from the United States, Italy and Spain. Nucleic acid was either cDNA or gDNA, and it came from T cells, B-cell-depleted T cells, or PBMCs.

CDR3 size: 14 residues. From germline, CDR1 is SGHTA and CDR2 FQGNSA. V shed 5 bases and J 4 bases; nucleotides not matched to a gene: 8. Original processing notes: Estimation of nucleated cell counts was performed using reference gene primer amplification. Profiling relied on immunoSEQ multiplex PCR, and the TCRdb table lists in-frame clones only, not all of them. The V and J calls and the clone size are those of that table, but D and trimming were determined from the DNA. The sample lists around 270,000 clones; 88% were seen once. The sequence was collected from a man aged 60 to 75 who had recovered from COVID-19. The specimen sequenced was peripheral blood. The gene calls are TRBV7-2 and TRBJ2-7; 7 bases agree with TRBD1. For the CDR3, the DNA is TGTGCCAGCAGCCTCCGGGACAGAGGTTACGAGCAGTACTTC. Residues: CASSLRDRGYEQYF. Combining the CDR3 with reference TRBV7-2 and TRBJ2-7 gives the whole variable domain GAGVSQSPSNKVTEKGKDVELRCDPISGHTALYWYRQSLGQGLEFLIYFQGNSAPDKSGLPSDRFSAERTGGSVSTLTIQRTQQEDSAVYLCASSLRDRGYEQYFGPGTRLTVT.